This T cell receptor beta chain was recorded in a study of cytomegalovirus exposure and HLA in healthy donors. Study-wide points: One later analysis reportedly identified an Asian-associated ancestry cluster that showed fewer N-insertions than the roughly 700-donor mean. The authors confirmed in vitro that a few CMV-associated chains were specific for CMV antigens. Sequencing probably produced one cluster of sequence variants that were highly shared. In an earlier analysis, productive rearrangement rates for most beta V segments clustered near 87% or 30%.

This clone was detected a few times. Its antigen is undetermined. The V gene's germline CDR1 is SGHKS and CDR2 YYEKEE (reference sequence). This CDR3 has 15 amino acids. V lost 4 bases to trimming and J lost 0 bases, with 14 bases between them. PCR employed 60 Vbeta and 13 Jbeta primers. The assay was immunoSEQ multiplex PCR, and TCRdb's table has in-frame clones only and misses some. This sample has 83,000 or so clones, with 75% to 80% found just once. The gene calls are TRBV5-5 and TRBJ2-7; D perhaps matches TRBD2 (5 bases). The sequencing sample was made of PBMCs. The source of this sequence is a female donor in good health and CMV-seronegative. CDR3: CASSVLGISSYEQYF. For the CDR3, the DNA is TGTGCCAGCAGCGTGCTCGGGATTTCCTCCTACGAGCAGTACTTC.